This T cell receptor beta chain was recorded in a study of blood T cell repertoires in COVID-19. The wider study: Both acute and convalescent COVID-19 samples were obtained from the United States, Italy and Spain. T cells, B-cell-depleted T cells, or PBMCs provided the cDNA or gDNA that served as material.

Seattle cases were enrolled at active infection and followed longitudinally. V was pared by 3 bases and J by 5 bases, with 9 bases of the junction left unmatched. This CDR3 contains 15 residues. From germline, CDR1 is SGHRS and CDR2 YFSETQ. Authors' analysis steps: Amplification of reference gene primers was used by the study to estimate nucleated cell counts. The assay was immunoSEQ multiplex PCR, and TCRdb's table has in-frame clones only and misses some. V and J calls and clone size follow that table, whereas D and trimming were derived from the DNA. The repertoire consists of approximately 240,000 clones, with around 90% occurring once and the leading ten covering roughly 0.79%.

What was sequenced was peripheral blood. This sequence originates from a man between 25 and 39 years old with COVID-19, enrolled during active disease. The chain has TRBV5-1 and TRBJ1-1; TRBD1 matches at 8 bases. The CDR3 coding sequence is TGCGCCAGCAGCTACCCCGACAGGGGAAGTACTGAAGCTTTCTTT. Protein: CASSYPDRGSTEAFF.